In its sample, the clone carrying this TCR beta chain was seen a few times. V lost 4 bases, J lost 7 bases, and 14 bases lay in between. The length of the CDR3 is 14 residues. Germline assignment: CDR1 GTSNPN and CDR2 SVGIG (reference sequence). The protocol was immunoSEQ multiplex PCR, while the TCRdb copy is restricted to in-frame clones and leaves out a portion. The sample includes under 90,000 clones, over 85% seen only once; the top ten take 4% to 4.5%. The chain uses TRBV30 and TRBJ1-6; no firm D call. The sequenced sample consisted of PBMCs. This clonotype originated in a man aged 35-49 years with rheumatoid arthritis. DNA for the CDR3: TGTGCCTGGACGCGCTCCGTGCTAAATTCACCCCTCCACTTT. Translation gives CAWTRSVLNSPLHF.